This record covers a single T cell receptor (beta chain). What it binds is unknown. The sample belongs to a study of post-analysis software for immune sequencing data. Each TCR beta cDNA library carried unique molecular identifiers. Between roughly 1 and 10 million T cells gave rise to some 490,000 cDNA molecules. In TCRdb, the PCR reads were re-called with MiXCR into one record per CDR3 protein. The sample comprises about 150,000 distinct CDR3 sequences, 30% of which are singletons, and about 1.6% rests with the top ten. With V trimmed by 2 bases and J by 5 bases, 14 bases remained unmatched. This CDR3 contains 19 residues. Study-wide results and limits: Five TRBV segments, including TRBV5-6, TRBV5-1 and TRBV20-1, were more frequent in patients than controls. Significantly lower normalized Chao1 diversity was seen in multiple sclerosis patients than in controls. F-measure co-clustering was strong for batch-matched samples.

The receptor was isolated from a girl aged 5-17 years with multiple sclerosis. The chain is built from TRBV12-3 or TRBV12-4 and TRBJ2-1; 11 bases match TRBD2. The sample was blood. The CDR3 is CASSLPSPGLADQNNEQFF. As DNA, the CDR3 is TGTGCCAGCAGTTTACCATCTCCGGGACTAGCGGACCAGAACAATGAGCAGTTCTTC.